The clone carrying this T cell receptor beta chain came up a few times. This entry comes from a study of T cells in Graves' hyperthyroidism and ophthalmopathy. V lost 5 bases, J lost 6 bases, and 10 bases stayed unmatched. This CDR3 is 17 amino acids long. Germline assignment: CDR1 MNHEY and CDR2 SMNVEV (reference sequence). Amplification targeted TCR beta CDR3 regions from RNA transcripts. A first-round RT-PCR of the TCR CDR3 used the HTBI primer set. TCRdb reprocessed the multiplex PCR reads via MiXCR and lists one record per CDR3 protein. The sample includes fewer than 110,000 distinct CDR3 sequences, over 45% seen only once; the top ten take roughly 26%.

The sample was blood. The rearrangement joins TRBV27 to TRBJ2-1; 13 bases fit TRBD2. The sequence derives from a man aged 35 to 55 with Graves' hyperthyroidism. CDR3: CASSTLTSGRTFNEQFF. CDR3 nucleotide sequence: TGTGCCAGCAGTACACTGACTAGCGGGAGGACATTCAATGAGCAGTTCTTC.